This T cell receptor beta chain came from a study of T-cell memory formation after mild COVID-19. TCRdb reprocessed the 5' RACE reads via MiXCR and lists one record per CDR3 protein. This table holds about 430,000 distinct CDR3 sequences, over 15% found once. After removal of 6 bases from V and 6 bases from J, the junction contained 4 bases not matched to a gene. This CDR3 has 12 residues. Germline CDR1 and CDR2: SQVTM and ANQGSEA. This receptor was taken from a man aged 18 to 29 who had mild COVID-19 (a few samples of this study predate the infection). Cell type and time point are not known. The chain has TRBV29-1 and TRBJ1-5; 8 nucleotides align to TRBD1. Sequenced sample: PBMCs or a T cell subset sorted from them (not recorded which). CDR3: CSVSDRGQPQHF. The CDR3 DNA sequence: TGCAGCGTGAGCGACAGGGGTCAGCCCCAGCATTTT. The variable domain in full, completed from reference TRBV29-1 and TRBJ1-5, reads SAVISQKPSRDICQRGTSLTIQCQVDSQVTMMFWYRQQPGQSLTLIATANQGSEATYESGFVIDKFPISRPNLTFSTLTVSNMSPEDSSIYLCSVSDRGQPQHFGDGTRLSIL.